These 15 T cell receptor beta chains came from one sample sequenced in a study of CD8 T cells in ankylosing spondylitis. Broader study findings: Seemingly characteristic of ankylosing spondylitis blood was a TCR beta motif consisting of roughly 8 highly homologous variants.

MiXCR, run by TCRdb on the 5' RACE reads, gives a single entry per CDR3 protein. There are approximately 440,000 distinct CDR3 sequences in the sample; under 20% occur only once, and about 0.94% lies in the top ten. No antigens are known for them. The sample consisted of blood, either unsorted or a sorted T cell fraction (not recorded which). These receptors were collected from a male donor with ankylosing spondylitis.

Many counts were recorded for this clonotype. V and J are TRBV28 and TRBJ2-1; D gene unclear. The CDR3 totals 13 residues. Trimming took 0 bases from V and 2 from J, leaving 2 bases between them. In germline, CDR1 is MDHEN, CDR2 SYDVKM. The DNA of the CDR3 is TGTGCCAGCAGTTTATGGCCCTACAATGAGCAGTTCTTC. The encoded protein is CASSLWPYNEQFF.

This chain links TRBV7-2 with TRBJ2-5; D unclear. The CDR3 sequence is 14 residues long. Trimming shortened V by 3 bases and J by 0 bases, and 8 bases separated the two germline ends. Germline loops: CDR1 SGHTA, CDR2 FQGNSA. In DNA form, the CDR3 reads TGTGCCAGCAGCTTTGGGCCGTACCAAGAGACCCAGTACTTC. Its protein is CASSFGPYQETQYF.

This clonotype was recorded at least ten times. V and J are TRBV29-1 and TRBJ2-1; D is unresolved. This CDR3 has 14 residues. Trimming took 7 bases from V and 4 from J, leaving 17 bases between them. Germline assignment: CDR1 SQVTM and CDR2 ANQGSEA. CDR3 in DNA: TGCAGCGCCTCCGGACCCCTATCGTACAATGAGCAGTTCTTC. It encodes CSASGPLSYNEQFF.

In its sample, this clonotype was seen a few times. This chain uses TRBV24-1 with TRBJ2-2; perhaps D is TRBD1 or TRBD2 (6 bases each). Germline loops: CDR1 KGHDR, CDR2 SFDVKD. The CDR3 has 17 residues. Trimming shortened V by 7 bases and J by 2 bases, and 19 bases separated the two germline ends. CDR3 residues: CATRRGGRGQNTGELFF. In DNA form, the CDR3 reads TGTGCCACCAGGAGGGGAGGAAGGGGACAAAACACCGGGGAGCTGTTTTTT.

This clonotype was recorded a few times. This chain uses TRBV6-5 with TRBJ1-5, with no clear D. The germline V and J ends were trimmed by 4 bases and 0 bases, with 10 bases remaining between them. The CDR3 is made up of 15 amino acids. Per the germline V gene, CDR1 is MNHEY and CDR2 is SVGAGI. CDR3 sequence reads: CASSLSYYSNQPQHF. CDR3 nucleotide sequence: TGTGCCAGCAGTTTAAGCTATTATAGCAATCAGCCCCAGCATTTT.

This chain connects TRBV5-1 to TRBJ1-5, with D perhaps matching TRBD1 (6 bases). V was cut by 0 bases and J by 6 bases, with 10 bases left in between. The germline V gene has CDR1 SGHRS and CDR2 YFSETQ. The CDR3 is 14 amino acids. This chain's CDR3 is CASSLEGGSQPQHF. The CDR3 DNA is TGCGCCAGCAGCTTGGAGGGGGGAAGTCAGCCCCAGCATTTT.

The rearrangement uses TRBV12-3 or TRBV12-4 and TRBJ2-6; D remains unclear. The V and J ends lost 5 bases and 0 bases respectively, with 8 bases between them. This CDR3 is built from 15 residues. DNA of the CDR3: TGTGCCAGCAGTCCCCAACCCTCTGGGGCCAACGTCCTGACTTTC. Residues: CASSPQPSGANVLTF.

V gene TRBV12-3 or TRBV12-4 combines with J gene TRBJ1-1; TRBD1 agrees at 7 bases. This CDR3 spans 14 amino acids. J lost 8 bases, V lost 5 bases, and 11 bases had no gene match. The CDR3 region has the DNA TGTGCCAGCAGTAGGGGACAGCAAAACCTCGAAGCTTTCTTT. Protein sequence: CASSRGQQNLEAFF.

This clonotype occurred many times. The chain couples TRBV3-1 to TRBJ2-7; TRBD2 might be the D (5 bases). The V end lost 4 bases, the J end lost 3 bases, and 16 bases lay between the germline ends. The germline gives CDR1 LGHDT, CDR2 YNNKEL (reference sequence). The CDR3 extends over 15 amino acids. Here the CDR3 DNA reads TGTGCCAGCAGCCGCAAACTAGAAGCCCTCTACGAGCAGTACTTC. Protein: CASSRKLEALYEQYF.

The CDR3 bases are TGTGCCAGCAGCAGCGGGACTCCCGGCGAGTACGAGCAGTACTTC. Protein: CASSSGTPGEYEQYF. The rearrangement links TRBV27 to TRBJ2-7; 7 bases align to TRBD2. Germline V gene data show CDR1 as MNHEY and CDR2 as SMNVEV (reference sequence). With 6 bases clipped from V and 4 bases from J, the junction kept 12 bases outside the gene matches. The CDR3 runs to 15 residues.

The CDR3 spells CSVPDRPYEQYF. CDR3 nucleotides: TGCAGTGTTCCGGACAGACCCTACGAGCAGTACTTC. V is TRBV20-1 and J is TRBJ2-7; D is possibly TRBD1 (6 bases). This CDR3 has 12 residues. The germline V gene has CDR1 DFQATT and CDR2 SNEGSKA (reference sequence). Trimming stripped 7 bases from V and 2 bases from J, with 12 bases between.

The chain recombines TRBV12-3 or TRBV12-4 with TRBJ1-5; D is possibly TRBD1 (6 bases). V lost 5 bases and J 4 bases, leaving 18 bases between the germline ends. The CDR3 has 16 residues. The CDR3 coding sequence is TGTGCCAGCAGTGGGGGACAAACAGTTTGGAATCAGCCCCAGCATTTT. Translated: CASSGGQTVWNQPQHF.

This clonotype has just a few counts. The J gene is TRBJ2-5, the V gene TRBV5-1; no definite D call. This CDR3 region has 14 residues. Germline V gene sequence: CDR1 SGHRS, CDR2 YFSETQ. Trimming removed 3 bases from V and 0 bases from J, with 9 bases in between. The CDR3 spells CASSSNIYQETQYF. The DNA of the CDR3 is TGCGCCAGCAGCTCGAACATTTACCAAGAGACCCAGTACTTC.

The chain recombines TRBV6-5 with TRBJ1-1; D gene uncertain. The germline V gene has CDR1 MNHEY and CDR2 SVGAGI. The CDR3 is 15 residues long. V lost 3 bases and J 1 base, leaving 12 bases between the germline ends. This CDR3 reads CASSYTSGRNTEAFF. The CDR3 DNA reads TGTGCCAGCAGTTATACATCAGGAAGGAACACTGAAGCTTTCTTT.

This clonotype showed up just a few times. This chain uses TRBV12-3 or TRBV12-4 with TRBJ2-4; D gene ambiguous. Between the trimmed V and J ends, which lost 5 bases and 0 bases, there was a span of 14 bases. This CDR3 contains 16 residues. CDR3 sequence: CASSRLVPKAKNIQYF. The CDR3 DNA reads TGTGCCAGCAGTCGACTTGTCCCGAAAGCCAAAAACATTCAGTACTTC.